The rows below give T cell receptor beta chains drawn from one sample of a study of T cell responses to AZD1222 COVID-19 vaccine. Assay used: immunoSEQ multiplex PCR; TCRdb lists only in-frame clones, some missing. The table has 120,000 to 150,000 clones, roughly 80% seen once. The source was peripheral blood, collected on day 0 of MenACWY control vaccination. The origin of the receptors is an adult in good health. Each CDR3 is given with its conserved first and last residue. Fields, in order: J gene, clone size, V gene, D gene, CDR3 protein, CDR3 DNA. The D gene is left open where the match is weak. Size is stated for part of the rows, as once, few or many counts, or as a class when the clone is expanded.

J: TRBJ2-1
size: .
V: TRBV7-6
D: TRBD2
CDR3: CASRKGRGDTNEQFF
DNA: TGTGCCAGCAGGAAGGGGAGGGGAGATACCAATGAGCAGTTCTTC

J: TRBJ1-1
size: .
V: TRBV7-9
D: .
CDR3: CASSSIPGRYGTEAFF
DNA: TGTGCCAGCAGCTCGATACCCGGGAGGTACGGCACTGAAGCTTTCTTT

J: TRBJ1-6
size: .
V: TRBV5-1
D: .
CDR3: CASSLLGATYNSPLHF
DNA: TGCGCCAGCAGCTTGTTGGGGGCGACCTATAATTCACCCCTCCACTTT

J: TRBJ1-4
size: .
V: TRBV29-1
D: .
CDR3: CSAGGGNEKLFF
DNA: TGCAGCGCTGGGGGGGGAAATGAAAAACTGTTTTTT

J: TRBJ2-5
size: .
V: TRBV7-3
D: .
CDR3: CASSFGGGETQYF
DNA: TGTGCCAGCAGCTTCGGGGGTGGAGAGACCCAGTACTTC

J: TRBJ2-2
size: .
V: TRBV5-5
D: .
CDR3: CASSLSPPGELFF
DNA: TGTGCCAGCAGCTTGAGTCCCCCCGGGGAGCTGTTTTTT

J: TRBJ2-1
size: .
V: TRBV13
D: .
CDR3: CASSPGQTSYNEQFF
DNA: TGTGCCAGCAGCCCAGGACAAACTTCCTACAATGAGCAGTTCTTC

J: TRBJ1-4
size: .
V: TRBV10-3
D: .
CDR3: CAISEPLQGGREKLFF
DNA: TGTGCCATCAGTGAACCCCTACAGGGAGGGCGGGAAAAACTGTTTTTT

J: TRBJ2-4
size: few
V: TRBV3-1/TRBV3-2
D: .
CDR3: CASSHFRKDYKNIQYF
DNA: TGTGCCAGCAGCCATTTCAGGAAGGATTACAAAAACATTCAGTACTTC

J: TRBJ1-2
size: .
V: TRBV3-1/TRBV3-2
D: .
CDR3: CASSQALSGIPYGYTF
DNA: TGTGCCAGCAGCCAAGCTTTGTCAGGGATCCCCTATGGCTACACCTTC

J: TRBJ2-1
size: .
V: TRBV29-1
D: .
CDR3: CSVRETSAGEQFF
DNA: TGCAGCGTTCGGGAGACGAGCGCAGGGGAGCAGTTCTTC

J: TRBJ2-2
size: .
V: TRBV28
D: .
CDR3: CASQSGASNTGELFF
DNA: TGTGCCAGCCAATCCGGGGCTTCGAACACCGGGGAGCTGTTTTTT

J: TRBJ2-7
size: .
V: TRBV5-1
D: TRBD1
CDR3: CASSPQGATYEQYF
DNA: TGCGCCAGCAGCCCACAGGGGGCCACCTACGAGCAGTACTTC

J: TRBJ2-1
size: few
V: TRBV30
D: TRBD1
CDR3: CAWSVRRQGATVSYNEQFF
DNA: TGTGCCTGGAGTGTACGTCGCCAGGGGGCGACGGTCTCCTACAATGAGCAGTTCTTC

J: TRBJ1-2
size: few
V: TRBV6-5
D: .
CDR3: CASNGRDYGYTF
DNA: TGTGCCAGCAATGGCCGGGACTATGGCTACACCTTC

J: TRBJ1-2
size: .
V: TRBV12-3/TRBV12-4
D: .
CDR3: CASRMGGFGGYTF
DNA: TGTGCCAGCAGAATGGGAGGGTTTGGTGGCTACACCTTC

J: TRBJ2-3
size: .
V: TRBV5-1
D: TRBD2
CDR3: CASSLRTSGGVGDTQYF
DNA: TGCGCCAGCAGCTTAAGGACTAGCGGGGGGGTAGGAGATACGCAGTATTTT

J: TRBJ2-5
size: .
V: TRBV6-4
D: .
CDR3: CASSQGIEETQYF
DNA: TGTGCCAGCAGTCAGGGGATAGAGGAGACCCAGTACTTC

J: TRBJ2-2
size: .
V: TRBV13
D: .
CDR3: CASTSRGVPGELFF
DNA: TGTGCCAGCACCAGCAGGGGAGTTCCCGGGGAGCTGTTTTTT

J: TRBJ2-5
size: .
V: TRBV6-6
D: .
CDR3: CASSYSTTKETQYF
DNA: TGTGCCAGCAGTTACTCGACGACGAAAGAGACCCAGTACTTC

J: TRBJ1-2
size: .
V: TRBV9
D: .
CDR3: CASSPRTGRDGYTF
DNA: TGTGCCAGCAGCCCTCGGACGGGGCGGGATGGCTACACCTTC

J: TRBJ1-1
size: .
V: TRBV7-2
D: .
CDR3: CASSLVGRGRTEAFF
DNA: TGTGCCAGCAGCTTAGTAGGCAGGGGTCGGACTGAAGCTTTCTTT

J: TRBJ2-3
size: .
V: TRBV19
D: .
CDR3: CASSISRTDTQYF
DNA: TGTGCCAGTAGTATAAGTCGGACAGATACGCAGTATTTT

J: TRBJ1-1
size: .
V: TRBV3-1/TRBV3-2
D: .
CDR3: CASSQSKEAFF
DNA: TGTGCCAGCAGCCAGTCGAAAGAAGCTTTCTTT

J: TRBJ1-5
size: .
V: TRBV7-9
D: .
CDR3: CASSNQGYNQPQHF
DNA: TGTGCCAGCAGCAACCAGGGATACAATCAGCCCCAGCATTTT

J: TRBJ2-3
size: .
V: TRBV10-2
D: TRBD2
CDR3: CASSEAGIGTDTQYF
DNA: TGCGCCAGCAGTGAAGCGGGGATTGGGACAGATACGCAGTATTTT

J: TRBJ2-3
size: .
V: TRBV6-5
D: .
CDR3: CACSPDRLTDTQYF
DNA: TGTGCCTGCAGCCCGGACAGACTCACAGATACGCAGTATTTT

J: TRBJ2-7
size: .
V: TRBV6-6
D: .
CDR3: CASSASTGSTSEQYF
DNA: TGTGCCAGCAGTGCCTCTACCGGGTCTACGAGCGAGCAGTACTTC

J: TRBJ2-7
size: .
V: TRBV19
D: TRBD2
CDR3: CASSIRGGPTYEQYF
DNA: TGTGCCAGTAGTATTCGGGGGGGACCTACCTACGAGCAGTACTTC

J: TRBJ2-5
size: few
V: TRBV5-1
D: .
CDR3: CASSLDTGRGLAQYF
DNA: TGCGCCAGCAGCTTGGATACGGGTAGAGGGTTGGCCCAGTACTTC

J: TRBJ2-7
size: once
V: TRBV3-1/TRBV3-2
D: .
CDR3: CASSQGPGPSSYEQYF
DNA: TGTGCCAGCAGCCAAGGCCCGGGCCCAAGCTCCTACGAGCAGTACTTC

J: TRBJ2-1
size: .
V: TRBV10-3
D: .
CDR3: CAIGHSGHEQFF
DNA: TGTGCCATCGGACATAGCGGTCATGAGCAGTTCTTC